The present TCR beta chain was sequenced within a study of T-cell reconstitution after alpha-beta-depleted transplantation in children. The CDR3 totals 12 residues. V lost 5 bases and J 1 base, leaving 8 bases between the germline ends. Germline assignment: CDR1 DFQATT and CDR2 SNEGSKA (reference sequence). Study results and limitations: Several hundred expanded graft clones reportedly supplied alpha-beta T cells about two months after transplant.

This clonotype was recorded at least ten times. Its antigen is currently unknown. Construction of the TCRbeta library involved unique molecular identifiers. In TCRdb, the PCR reads were re-called with MiXCR into one record per CDR3 protein. Of 95,000 to 120,000 distinct CDR3 sequences listed, about 6.5% are singletons. This specimen was PBMCs, mostly from graft donor cells, taken 360 days after TCRalphabeta/CD19-depleted stem cell transplant. The V and J genes are TRBV20-1 and TRBJ1-1, with D uncertain. The sequence came from a male patient aged 2-15 years who had a stem cell transplant for acute lymphoblastic leukemia, so the T cells may come from the graft donor. CDR3 sequence (DNA): TGCAGTGCTTTTACTTCGAACACTGAAGCTTTCTTT. Its translation is CSAFTSNTEAFF.